This T cell receptor (beta chain) appears in the sequencing data of a study of regulatory T cells in long-lasting Graves disease. This clonotype was seen ten or more times. Documented time point: newly diagnosed GD, antithyroid drugs for less than 3 months. With RNA extracted from PBMCs as input, the TCR library was made. This CDR3 contains 16 residues. Germline CDR1 reads GTSNPN; CDR2 reads SVGIG (reference sequence). The V end lost 3 bases, the J end lost 5 bases, and 20 bases lay between the germline ends. Sequencing libraries for TCR beta were prepared with iRepertoire HTBI primers and Arm-PCR of CDR3 regions. TCRdb processed the multiplex PCR reads anew with MiXCR; each CDR3 protein has one entry. Of some 400,000 distinct CDR3 sequences listed, 14% to 15% are singletons. These data were also filed under a second study, of T cells in Graves' hyperthyroidism and ophthalmopathy. That report notes: Carried out on the TCR CDR3, a first-round RT-PCR used the HTBI primer set.

This chain joins TRBV30 and TRBJ2-1, with D tentatively TRBD2 (6 bases). The TCR originated in a woman aged 25 to 45 with Graves disease. Sample: peripheral blood mononuclear cells (PBMCs), taken at new diagnosis, from a patient treated with antithyroid drugs. CDR3 region: CAWRSLGGLRDNEQFF. CDR3 in DNA: TGTGCCTGGAGGAGCCTCGGGGGTCTTCGGGACAATGAGCAGTTCTTC.